This T cell receptor (beta chain) was profiled in a study of OX40 agonist ivuxolimab in advanced cancers. Measured with immunoSEQ multiplex PCR; TCRdb has only the in-frame clones, and not every one. The data hold fewer than 85,000 clones, with approximately 86% observed a single time. The source of this sequence is an adult with an advanced solid tumor such as melanoma, head and neck, liver or kidney cancer. The specimen was CD4+ or CD8+ T cells sorted from blood, collected in a trial of the OX40 agonist ivuxolimab.

The CDR3 DNA is TGTGCCAGCACCAGCCAGGGGGCGAGGAACACAGATACGCAGTATTTT. Amino acids: CASTSQGARNTDTQYF. This chain joins TRBV28 and TRBJ2-3; 8 nucleotides match TRBD1. Looked up from germline, CDR1 is MDHEN and CDR2 is SYDVKM. This CDR3 spans 16 amino acids. V trimming: 7 bases; J trimming: 2 bases; junction bases outside the gene matches: 11.